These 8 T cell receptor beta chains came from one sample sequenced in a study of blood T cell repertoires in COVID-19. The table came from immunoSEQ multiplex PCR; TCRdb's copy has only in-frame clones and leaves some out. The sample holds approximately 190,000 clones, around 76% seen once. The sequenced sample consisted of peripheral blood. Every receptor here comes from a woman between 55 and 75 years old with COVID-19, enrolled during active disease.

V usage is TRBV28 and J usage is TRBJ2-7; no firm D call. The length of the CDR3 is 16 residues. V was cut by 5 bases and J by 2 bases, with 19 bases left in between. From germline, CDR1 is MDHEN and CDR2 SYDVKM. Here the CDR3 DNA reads TGTGCCAGCAGTGGTCACCCACAAGTTCCAACCTACGAGCAGTACTTC. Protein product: CASSGHPQVPTYEQYF.

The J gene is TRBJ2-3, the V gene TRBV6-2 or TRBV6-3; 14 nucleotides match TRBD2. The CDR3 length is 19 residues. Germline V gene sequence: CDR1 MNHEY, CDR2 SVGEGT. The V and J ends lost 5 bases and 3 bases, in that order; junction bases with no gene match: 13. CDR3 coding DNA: TGTGCCAGCAGTCCATCCCCCCCAGGGACTAGCGGGAGTACAGATACGCAGTATTTT. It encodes CASSPSPPGTSGSTDTQYF.

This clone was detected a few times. CDR3 loop: CASSRRMIWTANLNYGYTF. CDR3 coding DNA: TGTGCCAGCAGTCGACGTATGATTTGGACAGCCAACCTTAACTATGGCTACACCTTC. The chain joins TRBV3-1 (or the pseudogene TRBV3-2) to TRBJ1-2; TRBD1 might be the D (6 bases). V dropped 6 bases and J dropped 1 base, with 27 bases sitting between them. The V gene's germline CDR1 is LGHDT and CDR2 YNNKEL (reference sequence). CDR3 length: 19 amino acids.

The CDR3 sequence: CASGDSRRGTDTQYF. CDR3 nucleotides: TGTGCCAGTGGGGACTCCCGAAGGGGCACAGATACGCAGTATTTT. The rearrangement joins TRBV19 to TRBJ2-3, with a possible D match to TRBD2 (6 bases). Germline CDR1 is LNHDA and CDR2 is SQIVND (reference sequence). The V end lost 8 bases, the J end lost 1 base, and 16 bases lay between the germline ends. This CDR3 is built from 15 residues.

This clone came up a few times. The CDR3 DNA reads TGTGCCAGCAGGCCGACAGGTTACGCGAACACCGGGGAGCTGTTTTTT. Its translation: CASRPTGYANTGELFF. J is TRBJ2-2 and V is TRBV5-6; a possible D gene is TRBD1 (6 bases). Germline V gene lookup returns CDR1 SGHDT and CDR2 YYEEEE. CDR3 length equals 16 residues. Trimming cost V 5 bases and J 0 bases, with 14 bases left between them.

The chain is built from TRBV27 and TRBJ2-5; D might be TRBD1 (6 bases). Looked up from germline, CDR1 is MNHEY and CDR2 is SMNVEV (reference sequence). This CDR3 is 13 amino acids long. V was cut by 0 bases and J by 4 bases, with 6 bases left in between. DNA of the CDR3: TGTGCCAGCAGTTTATCCAGGGGAGAGACCCAGTACTTC. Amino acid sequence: CASSLSRGETQYF.

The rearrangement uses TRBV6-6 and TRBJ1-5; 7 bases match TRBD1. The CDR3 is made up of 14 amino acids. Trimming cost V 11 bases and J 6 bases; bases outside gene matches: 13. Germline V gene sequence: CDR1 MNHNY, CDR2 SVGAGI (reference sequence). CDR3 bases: TGTGCCGCCGGGACAGTCCTCGAGGCTCAGCCCCAGCATTTT. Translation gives CAAGTVLEAQPQHF.

The CDR3 spells CASRPLGGGLDGYTF. CDR3 coding DNA: TGTGCCAGCAGACCTCTAGGGGGCGGGTTGGATGGCTACACCTTC. V usage is TRBV6-5 and J usage is TRBJ1-2; TRBD1 aligns across 7 bases. V dropped 6 bases and J dropped 6; count of bases not matched to a gene: 13. This CDR3 has 15 amino acids. Germline V gene lookup returns CDR1 MNHEY and CDR2 SVGAGI.